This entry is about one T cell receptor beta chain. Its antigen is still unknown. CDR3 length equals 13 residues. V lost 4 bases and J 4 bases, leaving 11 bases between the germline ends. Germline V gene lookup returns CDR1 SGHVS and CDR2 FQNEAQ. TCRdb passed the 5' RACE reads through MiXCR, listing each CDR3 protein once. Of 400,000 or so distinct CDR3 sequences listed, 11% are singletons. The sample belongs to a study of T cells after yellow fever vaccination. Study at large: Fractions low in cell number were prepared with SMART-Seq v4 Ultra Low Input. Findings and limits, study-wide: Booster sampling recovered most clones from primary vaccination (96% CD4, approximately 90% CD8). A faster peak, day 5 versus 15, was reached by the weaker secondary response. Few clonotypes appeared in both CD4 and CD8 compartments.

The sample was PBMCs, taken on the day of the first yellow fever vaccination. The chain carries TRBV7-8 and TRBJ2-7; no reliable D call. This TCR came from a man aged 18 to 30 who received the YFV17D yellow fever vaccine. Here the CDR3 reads CASSSWRDYEQYV. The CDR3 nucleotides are TGTGCCAGCAGCTCCTGGCGCGATTACGAGCAGTACGTC.